This TCR beta chain stems from a study of blood T cell repertoires in COVID-19. Produced via immunoSEQ multiplex PCR; TCRdb's table is partial and in-frame only. The table includes hundreds of thousands of clones, about 89% detected once. Individuals drawn from 20 to 30 US areas were about 18 to 100 years old. Cohort allocation depended upon clinical history that participants reported. What the recovered Cohort 3 donors had was two negative PCRs, clearance, or symptom resolution. Trimming cost V 6 bases and J 6 bases, with 12 bases left between them. The CDR3 is 13 residues long. The chain couples TRBV12-3 or TRBV12-4 to TRBJ1-5; D not resolved. Sequencing was performed on PBMCs or T cells enriched from blood (not recorded which). The TCR sequence derives from a man between 35 and 55 years old who had recovered from COVID-19. CDR3 region: CASRAQDFQPQHF. The CDR3 DNA sequence: TGTGCCAGCAGGGCGCAGGATTTTCAGCCCCAGCATTTT.